The clone carrying this T cell receptor beta chain came up a few times. Treg sorting used a CD4+CD25+CD127-/low gate. Constant-region reverse primers amplified full-length variable regions, followed by semi-nested Nested Universal Primer A PCR. A single record per CDR3 protein comes from TCRdb applying MiXCR to the 5' RACE reads. Among roughly 30,000 distinct CDR3 sequences listed, over 20% were seen once. The source material was tumor-infiltrating Tregs sorted from the breast tumor. This receptor was obtained from a female donor with breast cancer.

The CDR3 loop reads CASSQIAGGYNEQFF. For the CDR3, the DNA is TGTGCCAGCAGCCAAATAGCGGGAGGCTACAATGAGCAGTTCTTC. J is TRBJ2-1 and V is TRBV7-3; TRBD2 matches 10 bases. Looked up from germline, CDR1 is SGHTA and CDR2 is FQGTGA. The J segment lost 3 bases and the V segment lost 5 bases, leaving 4 bases of the junction unmatched. This CDR3 is 15 amino acids long. The full variable domain, with the rest looked up from reference TRBV7-3 and TRBJ2-1, is GAGVSQTPSNKVTEKGKYVELRCDPISGHTALYWYRQSLGQGPEFLIYFQGTGAADDSGLPNDRFFAVRPEGSVSTLKIQRTERGDSAVYLCASSQIAGGYNEQFFGPGTRLTVL.